These T cell receptor beta chains were read from a single sample in a study of a mutant IDH1 vaccine in newly diagnosed glioma. The assay was immunoSEQ multiplex PCR, and TCRdb's table has in-frame clones only and misses some. The sample shows roughly 60,000 clones, approximately 80% of them seen only once. Antigens for these TCRs are unknown. This material consisted of PBMCs, taken from a glioma patient whose treatment included an IDH1 peptide vaccine. All receptors come from a man aged 25-45 years with glioma. The CDR3 runs from the conserved cysteine through the conserved F or W. A D gene is named only where the DNA matches it firmly. Expanded clones are given a class, and other clones once, few, many or no size at all.

cdr3_nt	cdr3_aa	d_call	cdr3_length	clone_size	v_call	j_call
TGTGCCTGGAGCCGCCTACTTACAGGGTCCCGCGGCTACACCTTC	CAWSRLLTGSRGYTF	-	15	few	TRBV30	TRBJ1-2
TGTGCCAGCAGTCGGACTAGCGGGAGGGTGGAGACCCAGTACTTC	CASSRTSGRVETQYF	TRBD2	15	-	TRBV28	TRBJ2-5
TGCAGCGTTAGGACAGGGGGGCACACTGAAGCTTTCTTC	CSVRTGGHTEAFF	TRBD1	13	-	TRBV29-1	TRBJ1-1
TGCAGTGCACCGAACAGGGATGGCTACACCTTC	CSAPNRDGYTF	-	11	-	TRBV20-1	TRBJ1-2
TGTGCCAGCAGTGAAGCGAAAGAGGGGGGCTACACCTTC	CASSEAKEGGYTF	-	13	-	TRBV2	TRBJ1-2
TGTGCCGGTAGTATATGGGGCCTCAGGAACACTGAAGCTTTCTTT	CAGSIWGLRNTEAFF	-	15	-	TRBV19	TRBJ1-1
TGTGCCAGCAGTGAATATAGGACAGGGAATGGCTACACCTTC	CASSEYRTGNGYTF	TRBD1	14	-	TRBV2	TRBJ1-2
TGTGCCAGCAGTGACCTTGACAACTCCTACGAGCAGTACTTC	CASSDLDNSYEQYF	-	14	-	TRBV2	TRBJ2-7
TGTGCCAGCTCACCAAGGACTAGCGGGGAATACAATGAGCAGTTCTTC	CASSPRTSGEYNEQFF	TRBD2	16	-	TRBV18	TRBJ2-1
TGTGCCAGCAGTTTATTTCGGGCATCCCCCAATCAGCCCCAGCATTTT	CASSLFRASPNQPQHF	-	16	once	TRBV28	TRBJ1-5
TGTGCCAGCAGCCCGGGATCAGGCAGGGGGATCCAAGAGACCCAGTACTTC	CASSPGSGRGIQETQYF	TRBD1	17	-	TRBV13	TRBJ2-5
TGTGCCAGCAGCTCCTTGAGGAGCAATCAGCCCCAGCATTTT	CASSSLRSNQPQHF	-	14	-	TRBV7-8	TRBJ1-5
TGCGCCAGCAGCTTGGCCCCTCTTCGGACAGGGGGCAATGAGCAGTTCTTC	CASSLAPLRTGGNEQFF	TRBD1	17	-	TRBV5-1	TRBJ2-1
TGTGCCAGCAGCTGGAGACAGGGATCCTACGAGCAGTACTTC	CASSWRQGSYEQYF	TRBD1	14	-	TRBV5-4	TRBJ2-7
TGTGCCAGCAGTGTTGGGCGACAGGGGGCAACTAATGAAAAACTGTTTTTT	CASSVGRQGATNEKLFF	TRBD1	17	-	TRBV6-8	TRBJ1-4
TGTGCCTGGAGTGCAACTCAAGATACGCAGTATTTT	CAWSATQDTQYF	-	12	-	TRBV30	TRBJ2-3
TGTGCCAGCAGTTACTCCGAATCCTACGAGCAGTACTTC	CASSYSESYEQYF	-	13	-	TRBV6-6	TRBJ2-7
TGTGCCAGCAGCTTAGACTCGATATCTGAAGCTTTCTTT	CASSLDSISEAFF	-	13	-	TRBV7-9	TRBJ1-1
TGTGCCAGCAGCAAGGGGGACAGGGGAGCTTTCTTT	CASSKGDRGAFF	TRBD1	12	few	TRBV28	TRBJ1-1
TGCAGTGCCTCTATAACCAGGGTCTTC	CSASITRVF	-	9	-	TRBV20-1	TRBJ2-1
TGTGCCAGCAGCGCCAGACAGGGGGAGGAGACCCAGTACTTC	CASSARQGEETQYF	TRBD1	14	once	TRBV5-4	TRBJ2-5
TGTGCCAGCACCCTTCGGGGGGTCAATCAGCCCCAGCATTTT	CASTLRGVNQPQHF	-	14	-	TRBV2	TRBJ1-5
TGTGCCAGCTCACCGGGACTAGCGGGAGGTTTCTTCACCGGGGAGCTGTTTTTT	CASSPGLAGGFFTGELFF	TRBD2	18	-	TRBV18	TRBJ2-2
TGTGCCAGCAGTTTTCTCGGGGGCACAGATACGCAGTATTTT	CASSFLGGTDTQYF	-	14	-	TRBV28	TRBJ2-3
TGTGCCAGCAGCCAAGATGCGGCGGAGGTCTACAATGAGCAGTTCTTC	CASSQDAAEVYNEQFF	-	16	-	TRBV4-2	TRBJ2-1
TGTGCCAGCAGCGTAGAGGGGGACGAGCAGTTCTTC	CASSVEGDEQFF	-	12	-	TRBV9	TRBJ2-1
TGTGCCAGCAGCCAAGGGAGCGGGCAGTTCTTC	CASSQGSGQFF	-	11	-	TRBV14	TRBJ2-1
TGTGCCAGCAGTGCTCGGGATACGCAGTATTTT	CASSARDTQYF	-	11	-	TRBV2	TRBJ2-3
TGTGCCTCGAAGGGGGTTAACCCTGGCTACACCTTC	CASKGVNPGYTF	-	12	-	TRBV30	TRBJ1-2
TGTGCCAGCCGCCCTAGAGGGGGGATCGGCACCATATATTTT	CASRPRGGIGTIYF	-	14	-	TRBV7-9	TRBJ1-3
TGTGCCAGCAGCCCCCGCGGGGCTACTTTCTCTGGGGCCAACGTCCTGACTTTC	CASSPRGATFSGANVLTF	-	18	-	TRBV14	TRBJ2-6
TGTGCCAGCAGCTCTCGGGACATAGGCTACACCTTC	CASSSRDIGYTF	-	12	-	TRBV11-2	TRBJ1-2
TGTGCCAGTAGTATAGATCTCCGGGACCAGCCCCAGCATTTT	CASSIDLRDQPQHF	-	14	-	TRBV19	TRBJ1-5
TGTGCCAGCAGCGTAGGAGATTCCCTCTCCTACGAGCAGTACTTC	CASSVGDSLSYEQYF	-	15	-	TRBV9	TRBJ2-7
TGTGCCACCAGCAGAGAACACAGGCCTGGGGCCAACGTCCTGACTTTC	CATSREHRPGANVLTF	-	16	-	TRBV15	TRBJ2-6
TGTGCCAGCAGCTTAGTCTTACCCAGCGGGGGAACAGATACGCAGTATTTT	CASSLVLPSGGTDTQYF	TRBD2	17	-	TRBV7-6	TRBJ2-3
TGTGCCAGCTCACGGGAGAAGGGGATTGGCTACACCTTC	CASSREKGIGYTF	-	13	-	TRBV18	TRBJ1-2
TGTGCCAGAAGCTTGAGAAGGTTCTCTGGAAACACCATATATTTT	CARSLRRFSGNTIYF	-	15	-	TRBV5-8	TRBJ1-3
TGTGCCAGCAGCAGGGGATATAAGACAGGGACGCCGTCCTACGAGCAGTACTTC	CASSRGYKTGTPSYEQYF	TRBD1	18	-	TRBV9	TRBJ2-7
TGTGCCAGCATCCGGGGTTACAACAATGAGCAGTTCTTC	CASIRGYNNEQFF	-	13	-	TRBV2	TRBJ2-1
TGTGCCAGCAGGCCTCCTTCTGCTCATCGCATTCAGTACTTC	CASRPPSAHRIQYF	-	14	-	TRBV28	TRBJ2-4
TGTGCCAGTAGCAGGGGACAGGGGGCCCATGGCTACACCTTC	CASSRGQGAHGYTF	TRBD1	14	few	TRBV19	TRBJ1-2
TGTGCCAGCAGTGATGGGTGGGGCAATGAGCAGTTCTTC	CASSDGWGNEQFF	-	13	-	TRBV25-1	TRBJ2-1
TGTGCCAGCAGTGGGGTCGGCACGCAGGGTGAGCAGTTCTTC	CASSGVGTQGEQFF	-	14	-	TRBV2	TRBJ2-1
TGTGCCAGCAGTTCGACAGGGGGTGGCAATCAGCCCCAGCATTTT	CASSSTGGGNQPQHF	TRBD1	15	-	TRBV6-6	TRBJ1-5
TGTGCCAGCACCTCACGACCGGCAGGGTTAGCTTTCTTT	CASTSRPAGLAFF	-	13	once	TRBV28	TRBJ1-1
TGTGCCAGCAGTTACCAGGGGGCGGACGAGCAGTACTTC	CASSYQGADEQYF	TRBD1	13	-	TRBV13	TRBJ2-7
TGTGCCAGCTCAAGGGGCTGGGGCACTGAAGCTTTCTTT	CASSRGWGTEAFF	-	13	-	TRBV5-4	TRBJ1-1
TGTGCCAGCAGCTTGGATGGGGGCTGGACTGAAGCTTTCTTT	CASSLDGGWTEAFF	-	14	-	TRBV5-5	TRBJ1-1
TGTGCCAGCAGTTACGTGCAATCTAATGAAAAACTGTTTTTT	CASSYVQSNEKLFF	-	14	-	TRBV6-5	TRBJ1-4
TGTGCCAGCTTACTGAATAGCGGAAGCACAGATACGCAGTATTTT	CASLLNSGSTDTQYF	-	15	-	TRBV18	TRBJ2-3
TGTGCCAGCAGTTTAAATAATCAGCCCCAGCATTTT	CASSLNNQPQHF	-	12	-	TRBV28	TRBJ1-5